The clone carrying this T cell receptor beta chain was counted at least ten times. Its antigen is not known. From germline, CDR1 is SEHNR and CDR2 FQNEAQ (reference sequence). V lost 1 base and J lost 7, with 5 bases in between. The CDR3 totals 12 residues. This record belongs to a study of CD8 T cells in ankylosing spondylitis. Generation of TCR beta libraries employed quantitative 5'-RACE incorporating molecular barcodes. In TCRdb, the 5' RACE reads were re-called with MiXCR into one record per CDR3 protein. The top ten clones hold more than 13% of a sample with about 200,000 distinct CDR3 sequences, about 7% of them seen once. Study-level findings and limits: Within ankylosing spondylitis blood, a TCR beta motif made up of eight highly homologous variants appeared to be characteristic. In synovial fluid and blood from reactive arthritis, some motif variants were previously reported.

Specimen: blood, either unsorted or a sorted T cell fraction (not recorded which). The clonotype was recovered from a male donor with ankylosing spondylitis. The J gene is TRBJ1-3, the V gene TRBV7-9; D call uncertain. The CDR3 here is CASSLERNTIYF. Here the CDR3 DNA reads TGTGCCAGCAGCTTAGAACGCAACACCATATATTTT.